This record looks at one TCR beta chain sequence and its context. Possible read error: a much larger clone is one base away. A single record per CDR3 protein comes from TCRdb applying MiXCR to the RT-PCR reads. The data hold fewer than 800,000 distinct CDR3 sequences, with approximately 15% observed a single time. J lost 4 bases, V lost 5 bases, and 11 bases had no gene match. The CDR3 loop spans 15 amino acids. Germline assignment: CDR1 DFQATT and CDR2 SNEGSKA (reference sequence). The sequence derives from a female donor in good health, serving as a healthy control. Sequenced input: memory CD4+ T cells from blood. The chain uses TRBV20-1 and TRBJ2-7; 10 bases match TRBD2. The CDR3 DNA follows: TGCAGTGCTTCAGAACCAGCGGGAGGGCCTTACGAGCAGTACTTC. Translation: CSASEPAGGPYEQYF.